These 18 T cell receptor beta chains share one sample of origin, sequenced in a study of graft-versus-host responses after intestinal transplantation. Their specific antigens are unknown. Profiling relied on immunoSEQ multiplex PCR, and the TCRdb table lists in-frame clones only, not all of them. Counted here are approximately 81,000 clones, roughly 84% occurring once; the ten biggest clones make up about 8%. The starting material was unstimulated CD8+ T cells sorted from spleen or lymph node cells, obtained before transplant. The receptors were sampled from a human donor who was the organ donor for an intestinal transplant.

This chain links TRBV2 with TRBJ2-3, with D maybe TRBD2 (6 bases). The V end lost 2 bases, the J end lost 4 bases, and 10 bases lay between the germline ends. The CDR3 sequence is 14 residues long. Germline CDR1 reads SNHLY; CDR2 reads FYNNEI. CDR3 nucleotides: TGTGCCAGCAGTGAATTTGTAGCGGCAGATACGCAGTATTTT. Translated: CASSEFVAADTQYF.

The J gene is TRBJ2-7, the V gene TRBV6-1; 9 nucleotides align to TRBD2. The V gene end was trimmed by 2 bases and the J gene end by 0 bases; junction bases not matched to a gene: 5. CDR1 is MNHNS and CDR2 is SASEGT in the germline V gene. The CDR3 contains 16 residues. The CDR3 here is CASSERASGNSYEQYF. As DNA, the CDR3 is TGTGCCAGCAGTGAAAGGGCTAGCGGGAACTCCTACGAGCAGTACTTC.

The chain is built from TRBV7-9 and TRBJ1-1, with D tentatively TRBD1 (5 bases). The CDR3 spans 13 residues. Deletions cut 8 bases from V and 1 base from J, with 11 bases between. CDR1 is SEHNR, CDR2 FQNEAQ, per germline (reference sequence). This CDR3 is CASLDSTNTEAFF. As DNA, the CDR3 is TGTGCCAGCCTCGACAGCACGAACACTGAAGCTTTCTTT.

The chain links TRBV4-2 to TRBJ1-5; 8 bases agree with TRBD1. Trimming took 6 bases from V and 0 from J; bases not matched to a gene: 4. Germline V CDR1 and CDR2: LGHNA, YNFKEQ. This CDR3 contains 15 residues. Here the CDR3 reads CASRLTGVSNQPQHF. The CDR3 region has the DNA TGTGCCAGCAGGCTGACAGGGGTTAGCAATCAGCCCCAGCATTTT.

This clone occurred a few times. Distinct nucleotide sequences in the sample also encode this CDR3. The genes are TRBV6-4 and TRBJ2-2, with D possibly being TRBD2 (5 bases). This CDR3 comprises 14 residues. CDR1 and CDR2 from the germline V gene are MRHNA and SNTAGT. V gave up 3 bases and J gave up 5 bases, with 10 bases separating them. This CDR3 reads CASSEKGGTGELFF. CDR3 bases: TGTGCCAGCAGTGAAAAGGGCGGGACCGGGGAGCTGTTTTTT.

The chain links TRBV6-5 to TRBJ1-2; 9 bases line up with TRBD1. This CDR3 comprises 16 residues. The germline gives CDR1 MNHEY, CDR2 SVGAGI. V lost 0 bases, J lost 7 bases, and 9 bases stayed unmatched. This CDR3 reads CASSYSNRDRVRGYTF. CDR3 DNA: TGTGCCAGCAGTTACTCGAATCGGGACAGGGTGCGTGGCTACACCTTC.

The chain is built from TRBV4-1 and TRBJ2-3; unclear D gene. This CDR3 has 15 residues. Per germline, CDR1 MGHRA and CDR2 YSYEKL. Trimming removed 1 base at V and 0 bases at J, with 8 bases between. The CDR3 is CASSQGDLSTDTQYF. CDR3 nucleotides: TGCGCCAGCAGCCAAGGCGACCTGAGCACAGATACGCAGTATTTT.

This clone was found once. The gene calls are TRBV7-7 and TRBJ2-5; D remains ambiguous. Trimming stripped 1 base from V and 2 bases from J, with 11 bases between. Germline V gene sequence: CDR1 SSHAT, CDR2 FNYEAQ (reference sequence). The CDR3 covers 15 residues. Written as DNA, the CDR3 is TGTGCCAGCAGCTTAGAGCGTAGTCCGCAAGAGACCCAGTACTTC. It encodes CASSLERSPQETQYF.

J is TRBJ1-4 and V is TRBV5-4, with D unclear. Trimming cost V 0 bases and J 5 bases, with 11 bases left between them. The length of the CDR3 is 15 residues. The germline CDR1 and CDR2 sequences are SGHNT and YYREEE (reference sequence). This CDR3 is CASSLEDGPNEKLFF. CDR3 nucleotide sequence: TGTGCCAGCAGCTTGGAGGACGGTCCCAATGAAAAACTGTTTTTT.

The chain carries TRBV21-1 and TRBJ1-1. TRBV21-1 is a pseudogene. The length of the CDR3 is 20 residues. This chain's CDR3 is CASSKEVIAEFPTMNTEAFF. The CDR3 DNA reads TGTGCCAGCAGCAAAGAGGTGATTGCAGAATTCCCTACCATGAACACTGAAGCTTTCTTT.

CDR3 coding DNA: TGTGCCAGCAGCCAAGAAACAGGGGGCCCCACCCTGAACACTGAAGCTTTCTTT. Translating it yields CASSQETGGPTLNTEAFF. V gene TRBV4-2 combines with J gene TRBJ1-1, with 9 positions matching TRBD1. The CDR3 is made up of 18 amino acids. The V segment lost 0 bases and the J segment 0 bases; nucleotides outside the gene matches: 8. Per germline, CDR1 LGHNA and CDR2 YNFKEQ.

This chain uses TRBV19 with TRBJ2-7, with D uncertain. The CDR3 spans 13 residues. Per the germline V gene, CDR1 is LNHDA and CDR2 is SQIVND (reference sequence). Deletions cut 5 bases from V and 3 bases from J, with 11 bases between. The CDR3 DNA reads as TGTGCCAGTAGTGCCGCTTCCGGCTACGAGCAGTACTTC. Amino acids: CASSAASGYEQYF. The variable domain in full, completed from reference TRBV19 and TRBJ2-7, reads DGGITQSPKYLFRKEGQNVTLSCEQNLNHDAMYWYRQDPGQGLRLIYYSQIVNDFQKGDIAEGYSVSREKKESFPLTVTSAQKNPTAFYLCASSAASGYEQYFGPGTRLTVT.

The V and J genes are TRBV9 and TRBJ2-3, with a tentative D call TRBD2 (5 bases). The CDR3 covers 15 residues. Trimming took off 0 bases at V and 5 bases at J, with 13 bases between the two ends. CDR1 and CDR2 from the germline V gene are SGDLS and YYNGEE. CDR3 protein: CASSVGEWAIDTQYF. In DNA, the CDR3 is TGTGCCAGCAGCGTAGGGGAGTGGGCGATAGATACGCAGTATTTT.

This clone has only one observation. The chain links TRBV28 to TRBJ2-2; 10 bases line up with TRBD2. The CDR3 extends over 17 amino acids. The V and J ends lost 5 bases and 4 bases, in that order; junction bases with no gene match: 10. Germline V gene lookup returns CDR1 MDHEN and CDR2 SYDVKM. CDR3 residues: CASSPRSGGSFTGELFF. DNA for the CDR3: TGTGCCAGCAGTCCTCGTAGCGGGGGGTCGTTCACCGGGGAGCTGTTTTTT.

The V and J genes are TRBV19 and TRBJ1-3; D uncertain. The CDR3 length is 17 residues. Looked up from germline, CDR1 is LNHDA and CDR2 is SQIVND (reference sequence). V lost 2 bases and J lost 2, with 16 bases in between. The CDR3 DNA reads as TGTGCCAGTAGTATATCCCCCTTCAAAGCGGCTGGAAACACCATATATTTT. It is translated as CASSISPFKAAGNTIYF.

The gene calls are TRBV6-5 and TRBJ1-5; no clear D. Trimming shortened V by 3 bases and J by 0 bases, and 12 bases separated the two germline ends. Germline CDR1 and CDR2: MNHEY and SVGAGI. The CDR3 has 16 amino acids. The CDR3 here is CASSYGRSYSNQPQHF. In DNA form, the CDR3 reads TGTGCCAGCAGTTATGGACGGTCTTATAGCAATCAGCCCCAGCATTTT.

J is TRBJ2-6 and V is TRBV27; no clear D. This CDR3 region has 14 residues. V was trimmed by 7 bases and J by 0 bases, leaving 7 bases between them. CDR1 and CDR2 from the germline V gene are MNHEY and SMNVEV (reference sequence). Here the CDR3 reads CASTISSGANVLTF. The CDR3 DNA reads as TGTGCCAGCACTATTAGCTCTGGGGCCAACGTCCTGACTTTC. Full variable domain (remainder filled in from reference TRBV27 and TRBJ2-6): EAQVTQNPRYLITVTGKKLTVTCSQNMNHEYMSWYRQDPGLGLRQIYYSMNVEVTDKGDVPEGYKVSRKEKRNFPLILESPSPNQTSLYFCASTISSGANVLTFGAGSRLTVL.

The rearrangement links TRBV28 to TRBJ2-2; TRBD1 matches at 7 bases. Germline V gene sequence: CDR1 MDHEN, CDR2 SYDVKM. The CDR3 totals 16 residues. The ends lost 3 bases at V and 5 bases at J; junction bases unmatched: 9. The CDR3 reads CASSFRGGQPTGELFF. As DNA, the CDR3 is TGTGCCAGCAGTTTTCGAGGGGGCCAGCCGACCGGGGAGCTGTTTTTT.